A single sample is the source of the 14 T cell receptor beta chains below, sequenced in a study of metastatic and nonmetastatic thyroid tumors. TCRdb ran MiXCR on the PCR reads. The table records under 20,000 clones, 29% of them present only once. Every patient underwent thyroid surgery untreated. Sequenced: tumor tissue. These receptors were taken from a female donor with papillary thyroid cancer or a benign thyroid nodule (not recorded which). Some clones in this sample may be carry-over from other donors' samples.

This clone was recorded at least ten times. This chain joins TRBV7-9 and TRBJ1-3, with D uncertain. CDR1 and CDR2 (germline): SEHNR, FQNEAQ (reference sequence). The CDR3 consists of 15 residues. V gave up 5 bases and J gave up 0 bases, with 11 bases separating them. CDR3 in DNA: TGTGCCAGCAGCCCGCAATCGCCCTCTGGAAACACCATATATTTT. Translating it yields CASSPQSPSGNTIYF.

The rearrangement links TRBV6-2 or TRBV6-3 to TRBJ2-2; maybe TRBD2 (5 bases). V dropped 4 bases and J dropped 2 bases, with 8 bases sitting between them. The CDR3 sequence is 14 residues long. The V gene's germline CDR1 is MNHEY and CDR2 SVGEGT. The DNA for the CDR3 is TGTGCCAGCAGTTCGGGAAGAAACACCGGGGAGCTGTTTTTT. Its protein product is CASSSGRNTGELFF.

The chain uses TRBV6-1 and TRBJ2-7, with 13 bases aligning to TRBD2. The J segment lost 6 bases and the V segment lost 9 bases, leaving 20 bases of the junction unmatched. CDR1 is MNHNS, CDR2 SASEGT, per germline. The CDR3 extends over 18 amino acids. The DNA of the CDR3 is TGTGCCAGTATGCGAGGGACTAGCGGGACCCACCAAGGCCTCGAGCAGTACTTC. Translation: CASMRGTSGTHQGLEQYF.

The J gene is TRBJ1-2, the V gene TRBV4-1; D gene ambiguous. Germline V lookup: CDR1 MGHRA, CDR2 YSYEKL. V was trimmed by 0 bases and J by 5 bases, leaving 10 bases between them. The CDR3 is 14 residues long. CDR3 loop: CASSQDPGTYGYTF. The CDR3 DNA follows: TGCGCCAGCAGCCAAGACCCGGGAACTTATGGCTACACCTTC.

The chain couples TRBV20-1 to TRBJ2-7, with 8 bases aligning to TRBD2. The CDR3 spans 15 residues. Germline CDR1 DFQATT, CDR2 SNEGSKA (reference sequence). The V segment lost 3 bases and the J segment 6 bases; nucleotides outside the gene matches: 13. The CDR3 here is CSARELAVRSSEQYF. The CDR3 DNA reads as TGCAGTGCTAGGGAACTAGCGGTCCGTAGCAGCGAGCAGTACTTC.

V usage is TRBV20-1 and J usage is TRBJ2-3; TRBD2 matches at 9 bases. CDR1 is DFQATT and CDR2 is SNEGSKA in the germline V gene (reference sequence). The CDR3 runs 15 residues. Losses at the gene ends were 3 bases for V and 1 base for J; bases not matched to a gene: 5. The CDR3 nucleotides are TGCAGTGCTAGTTCGTTAGCGGGAGGCACAGATACGCAGTATTTT. Amino acids: CSASSLAGGTDTQYF.

The V gene is TRBV6-2 or TRBV6-3, the J gene TRBJ2-2, with a possible D match to TRBD2 (6 bases). Germline lookup yields CDR1 MNHEY and CDR2 SVGEGT. This CDR3 is 13 amino acids long. The ends were cut back, 8 bases at V and 7 bases at J, with 14 bases in the middle. DNA of the CDR3: TGTGCCAGCTGGGCAGCGGGTGGCGGGGAGCTGTTTTTT. This sequence encodes CASWAAGGGELFF.

V usage is TRBV2 and J usage is TRBJ2-5, with D tentatively TRBD1 (6 bases). Germline V gene sequence: CDR1 SNHLY, CDR2 FYNNEI. The CDR3 is made up of 11 amino acids. Between the trimmed V and J ends, which lost 6 bases and 6 bases, there was a span of 8 bases. DNA for the CDR3: TGTGCCAGCAGAGGGGGAAAGACCCAGTACTTC. Translation: CASRGGKTQYF.

This chain connects TRBV5-1 to TRBJ2-2, with 9 bases lining up with TRBD2. The length of the CDR3 is 16 residues. Germline values: CDR1 SGHRS, CDR2 YFSETQ. Germline trimming cut 4 bases from V and 4 bases from J; bases unmatched to any gene: 8. The DNA of the CDR3 is TGCGCCAGCAGCGCACCAGCGGGAGGTAGCACCGGGGAGCTGTTTTTT. It codes for CASSAPAGGSTGELFF. The full variable domain, in which reference TRBV5-1 and TRBJ2-2 provide the parts outside the CDR3, is KAGVTQTPRYLIKTRGQQVTLSCSPISGHRSVSWYQQTPGQGLQFLFEYFSETQRNKGNFPGRFSGRQFSNSRSEMNVSTLELGDSALYLCASSAPAGGSTGELFFGEGSRLTVL.

The genes are TRBV6-1 and TRBJ1-2, with TRBD1 identical over 10 bases. The CDR3 has 14 residues. The junction had 0 bases not matched to a gene; V was cut back by 1 base and J by 4 bases. Germline assignment: CDR1 MNHNS and CDR2 SASEGT. The CDR3: CASSEGTGGYGYTF. The CDR3 DNA follows: TGTGCCAGCAGTGAAGGGACAGGGGGCTATGGCTACACCTTC.

The rearrangement links TRBV6-1 to TRBJ1-3; possible D gene TRBD1, 6 bases. Trimming removed 4 bases from V and 2 bases from J, with 15 bases in between. The CDR3 has 16 residues. Germline loops: CDR1 MNHNS, CDR2 SASEGT. CDR3 nucleotide sequence: TGTGCCAGCAGTGTGAACAGGGAGATAGCTGGAAACACCATATATTTT. Translating it yields CASSVNREIAGNTIYF.

In its sample, this clone is medium-sized. The rearrangement links TRBV15 to TRBJ1-2; D may be TRBD1 (5 bases). Germline V CDR1 and CDR2: LNHNV, YYDKDF (reference sequence). V was trimmed by 2 bases and J by 5 bases, leaving 15 bases between them. The CDR3 is 15 residues long. In DNA form, the CDR3 reads TGTGCCACCAGCAGAAGTGAGACAGCTATTTATGGCTACACCTTC. It yields the protein CATSRSETAIYGYTF.

This clone is labeled as medium-sized. V is TRBV6-1 and J is TRBJ1-1; D perhaps matches TRBD1 (5 bases). Germline V CDR1 and CDR2: MNHNS, SASEGT. This CDR3 is 14 amino acids long. V lost 5 bases and J lost 2, with 12 bases in between. The CDR3 region has the DNA TGTGCCAGCAGTCGGTCAGGGAGAAACACTGAAGCTTTCTTT. This translates into CASSRSGRNTEAFF.

The chain combines TRBV6-1 with TRBJ2-7; 7 nucleotides align to TRBD1. The CDR3 runs to 15 residues. Germline-derived CDR1 and CDR2 are MNHNS and SASEGT. With V trimmed by 6 bases and J by 5 bases, 13 bases remained unmatched. CDR3 sequence: CASRTERQGPNEQYF. The CDR3 bases are TGTGCCAGCAGAACTGAGCGACAGGGTCCTAACGAGCAGTACTTC.